Listed below are T cell receptor beta chains from one sample, sequenced in a study of blood T cell repertoires in COVID-19. Generated by immunoSEQ multiplex PCR, the TCRdb table keeps only in-frame clones and is missing some. The sample has about 260,000 clones; about 82% are singletons. The sample comprised PBMCs or T cells enriched from blood (not recorded which). These receptors all come from a woman aged 45-59 years who had recovered from COVID-19. The CDR3 runs from the conserved cysteine through the conserved F or W. D genes are given only for firm matches. Where a row states a size, it is once, few, many or the class of an expanded clone; other rows omit it.

TRBV4-1,.,TRBJ2-1,TRBD2,TGCGCCAGCAGCCGGAGAGGGGAGGGGAGGCTACGCAATGAGCAGTTCTTC,CASSRRGEGRLRNEQFF
TRBV3-1/TRBV3-2,.,TRBJ2-3,TRBD2,TGTGCCAGCAGCTTAACGGGGGGGCGCATAGATACGCAGTATTTT,CASSLTGGRIDTQYF
TRBV7-2,.,TRBJ1-1,.,TGTGCCAGCAGCTTACAGGGAGGTTTGCGCACTGAAGCTTTCTTT,CASSLQGGLRTEAFF
TRBV18,.,TRBJ2-3,TRBD2,TGTGCCAGCTCACCACTTACCGGGACTAGCGACACAGATACGCAGTATTTT,CASSPLTGTSDTDTQYF
TRBV18,.,TRBJ2-6,TRBD1,TGTGCCAGCTCACCACCCGTTCTGGGACAGGGAATTTCTGGGGCCAACGTCCTGACTTTC,CASSPPVLGQGISGANVLTF
TRBV9,.,TRBJ2-1,TRBD2,TGTGCCAGCAGCCTTAGGGGTGTGACTAGCGGGAGGGGGTCCTACAATGAGCAGTTCTTC,CASSLRGVTSGRGSYNEQFF
TRBV4-3,.,TRBJ1-4,.,TGCGCCAGCAGCCAAGAATCCAGGGTTAATGAAAAACTGTTTTTT,CASSQESRVNEKLFF
TRBV11-2,.,TRBJ1-3,TRBD1,TGTGCCAGCAGCCGACGGGACAGCTCTGGAAACACCATATATTTT,CASSRRDSSGNTIYF
TRBV19,.,TRBJ2-6,.,TGTGCCAGTAACCCACTTAGCTCTGGGGCCAACGTCCTGACTTTC,CASNPLSSGANVLTF
TRBV7-9,.,TRBJ1-3,.,TGTGCCAGCAGCCCCCCGAGGGTAGGAAACACCATATATTTT,CASSPPRVGNTIYF
TRBV9,.,TRBJ2-5,TRBD2,TGTGCCAGCAGCCCATCCCCTGGGGGGACTAGCGGGGGGACCCAGTACTTC,CASSPSPGGTSGGTQYF
TRBV12-3/TRBV12-4,.,TRBJ1-3,.,TGTGCCAGCAGGGGTGGGGCATCGGACACCATATATTTT,CASRGGASDTIYF
TRBV4-1,once,TRBJ2-5,.,TGCGCCAGCAGCCAACGAAACAGGGACGAGACCCAGTACTTC,CASSQRNRDETQYF
TRBV29-1,many,TRBJ2-7,TRBD2,TGCAGCGTTCAGTGGCTAGCGGGAGCCGAGCAGTACTTC,CSVQWLAGAEQYF
TRBV18,.,TRBJ2-5,TRBD1,TGTGCCAGCTCATCAGGACAGGCGGGTGTAGAGACCCAGTACTTC,CASSSGQAGVETQYF
TRBV20-1,.,TRBJ2-7,.,TGCAGTGCTAGATCAGGGCACGAGCAGTACTTC,CSARSGHEQYF
TRBV6-5,once,TRBJ2-7,.,TGTGCCAGCAGTCTAGACTGGAGCTCCTACGAGCAGTACTTC,CASSLDWSSYEQYF
TRBV28,.,TRBJ2-7,.,TGTGCCAGCACCCCTCGGACCAGCCGGGGGTACGAGCAGTACTTC,CASTPRTSRGYEQYF
TRBV28,.,TRBJ1-2,.,TGTGCCAGCAGCCTTGCAGGGACTAACTATGGCTACACCTTC,CASSLAGTNYGYTF
TRBV7-2,.,TRBJ2-7,TRBD1,TGTGCCAGCAGCCGACAGGGCTACGAGCAGTACTTC,CASSRQGYEQYF
TRBV24-1,.,TRBJ1-5,.,TGTGCCACCAGTGACAATACCCGGGCAGGGCACCAGCCCCAGCATTTT,CATSDNTRAGHQPQHF
TRBV7-3,few,TRBJ2-3,.,TGTGCCAGCAGTTCCGGTAGCACAGATACGCAGTATTTT,CASSSGSTDTQYF
TRBV6-6,.,TRBJ1-5,.,TGTGCCAGCATTCTGGGGGGGGTTAAAAGTCAGCCCCAGCATTTT,CASILGGVKSQPQHF
TRBV7-9,.,TRBJ2-5,TRBD1,TGTGCCAGCAGCACAGAGGGACAGGGTAGGGAGACCCAGTACTTC,CASSTEGQGRETQYF
TRBV7-8,.,TRBJ1-1,TRBD1,TGTGCCAGCAGACCCCAGGGGGCGAGGACTGAAGCTTTCTTT,CASRPQGARTEAFF
TRBV29-1,.,TRBJ1-1,TRBD1,TGCAGCGATAGATTTACAGGGGGCATCACTGAAGCTTTCTTT,CSDRFTGGITEAFF
TRBV15,.,TRBJ1-5,.,TGTGCCACCAGCAGAGATAATATGGGCAGCCTAAATCATTTT,CATSRDNMGSLNHF
TRBV30,once,TRBJ2-1,.,TGTGCCTGGAGTTTCCTCGATGAGCAGTTCTTC,CAWSFLDEQFF